This is a list of T cell receptor beta chains from one sample in a study of T-cell reconstitution after alpha-beta-depleted transplantation in children. TCRdb passed the PCR reads through MiXCR, listing each CDR3 protein once. The profile shows around 960,000 distinct CDR3 sequences, roughly 29% of them singletons. Material: PBMCs, mostly from graft donor cells, obtained 360 days after TCRalphabeta/CD19-depleted stem cell transplant. The receptors here all came from a boy younger than two who had a stem cell transplant for SCID, so the T cells may come from the graft donor. CDR3s include the opening cysteine and the closing phenylalanine or tryptophan. Fields, in order: D gene, V gene, clone size, J gene, CDR3 protein, CDR3 DNA. D genes are given only for firm matches. Not every row has a clone size; where given, it reads once, few, many or a size class.

NA	TRBV9	few	TRBJ1-2	CASTSAHYGYTF	TGTGCCAGCACCTCGGCCCATTATGGCTACACCTTC
TRBD2	TRBV9	NA	TRBJ2-5	CASSVVGGRQETQYF	TGTGCCAGCAGCGTAGTGGGGGGGAGGCAAGAGACCCAGTACTTC
NA	TRBV2	few	TRBJ1-2	CASSGQENYGYTF	TGTGCCAGCAGTGGACAGGAGAACTATGGCTACACCTTC
NA	TRBV5-5	NA	TRBJ2-7	CASSLAPPGSYEQYF	TGTGCCAGCAGCTTGGCCCCACCGGGATCCTACGAGCAGTACTTC
TRBD2	TRBV11-1	NA	TRBJ2-3	CASSPRTPPGLAGGRTDTQYF	TGTGCCAGCAGCCCACGAACTCCGCCGGGACTAGCGGGGGGACGCACAGATACGCAGTATTTT
TRBD1	TRBV20-1	NA	TRBJ2-4	CRVSEIRDRVAKNIQYF	TGCAGGGTATCTGAGATCCGGGACAGGGTGGCCAAAAACATTCAGTACTTC
NA	TRBV24-1	many	TRBJ2-1	CATSPRGSYNEQFF	TGTGCCACCAGCCCCAGGGGCTCCTACAATGAGCAGTTCTTC
NA	TRBV2	NA	TRBJ2-2	CASRKWVGGNTGELFF	TGTGCCAGCAGAAAATGGGTGGGGGGAAACACCGGGGAGCTGTTTTTT
NA	TRBV6-2/TRBV6-3	few	TRBJ1-5	CASSPHSENNQPQHF	TGTGCCAGCAGTCCACATTCCGAGAACAATCAGCCCCAGCATTTT
NA	TRBV13	few	TRBJ2-7	CASSLSGAEQYF	TGTGCCAGCAGCCTGTCAGGGGCCGAGCAGTACTTC
NA	TRBV7-6	once	TRBJ2-6	CASSFLGESGANVLTF	TGTGCCAGCAGCTTCTTAGGGGAGTCTGGGGCCAACGTCCTGACTTTC
TRBD2	TRBV2	NA	TRBJ2-1	CASNRELLAGGNSYNEQFF	TGTGCCAGCAACCGGGAACTACTAGCGGGGGGTAACTCCTACAATGAGCAGTTCTTC
TRBD1	TRBV28	few	TRBJ1-3	CASHRGIGNTIYF	TGTGCCAGCCACAGGGGAATAGGAAACACCATATATTTT
NA	TRBV12-3/TRBV12-4	NA	TRBJ1-5	CASSFLSRGNQPQHF	TGTGCCAGCAGTTTTTTGTCGAGGGGGAATCAGCCCCAGCATTTT
NA	TRBV12-3/TRBV12-4	few	TRBJ1-1	CASSLSSMNTEAFF	TGTGCCAGCAGTTTATCCAGCATGAACACTGAAGCTTTCTTT
NA	TRBV5-5	NA	TRBJ2-2	CASSLIEAGELFF	TGTGCCAGCAGCTTGATAGAGGCCGGGGAGCTGTTTTTT
TRBD2	TRBV5-1	few	TRBJ2-1	CASSLAGYTVSGGPAEQFF	TGCGCCAGCAGCTTGGCCGGGTATACGGTTAGCGGGGGGCCGGCTGAGCAGTTCTTC
NA	TRBV5-1	NA	TRBJ2-7	CASSGSSVAYEQYF	TGCGCCAGCAGCGGATCTAGCGTGGCCTACGAGCAGTACTTC
TRBD2	TRBV27	few	TRBJ2-3	CASSREGIPTDTQYF	TGTGCCAGCAGCCGGGAGGGGATCCCCACAGATACGCAGTATTTT
NA	TRBV5-1	NA	TRBJ2-5	CASSLYGPTFVETQYF	TGCGCCAGCAGCTTATACGGGCCCACCTTCGTGGAGACCCAGTACTTC
NA	TRBV10-3	few	TRBJ2-3	CAISETLERQYF	TGTGCCATCAGTGAGACCCTAGAGCGGCAGTATTTT
NA	TRBV11-2	NA	TRBJ2-1	CASRTLSARYNEQFF	TGTGCCAGCAGGACCTTATCTGCGAGGTACAATGAGCAGTTCTTC
NA	TRBV29-1	few	TRBJ2-2	CSVGTTNTGGLFF	TGCAGCGTGGGGACAACGAACACCGGGGGGCTGTTTTTT
NA	TRBV7-9	few	TRBJ2-2	CASSSNGRELFF	TGTGCCAGCAGCTCCAATGGCCGGGAGCTGTTTTTT
TRBD1	TRBV5-1	few	TRBJ1-1	CASSSRTGGLGTEAFF	TGCGCCAGCAGCTCGAGGACAGGGGGACTAGGGACTGAAGCTTTCTTT
TRBD2	TRBV12-5	few	TRBJ2-1	CASGLELAGGHYNEQFF	TGTGCTAGTGGTTTGGAGCTAGCGGGGGGCCACTACAATGAGCAGTTCTTC
TRBD2	TRBV4-1	few	TRBJ2-1	CASSQDAGGAYNEQFF	TGCGCCAGCAGCCAAGATGCCGGGGGGGCGTACAATGAGCAGTTCTTC